Below, 16 T cell receptor beta chains from the same sample are listed, as sequenced in a study of blood T cell repertoires in COVID-19. Repertoires were generated with immunoSEQ multiplex PCR, while TCRdb's copy carries only in-frame clones and drops some. This table holds about 250,000 clones, around nine tenths found once. Sequencing was done on a sample of peripheral blood. The receptors originated from a woman between 55 and 75 years old who had recovered from COVID-19.

This sequence joins TRBV7-2 and TRBJ2-7; D perhaps matches TRBD2 (5 bases). The CDR3 contains 14 residues. Germline V lookup: CDR1 SGHTA, CDR2 FQGNSA. V shed 0 bases and J shed 0 bases, with 6 bases lying between them. CDR3 sequence reads: CASSLARDSYEQYF. The CDR3 coding sequence is TGTGCCAGCAGCTTAGCTCGGGACTCCTACGAGCAGTACTTC. The full variable domain, completed using reference TRBV7-2 and TRBJ2-7, is GAGVSQSPSNKVTEKGKDVELRCDPISGHTALYWYRQSLGQGLEFLIYFQGNSAPDKSGLPSDRFSAERTGGSVSTLTIQRTQQEDSAVYLCASSLARDSYEQYFGPGTRLTVT.

The chain is built from TRBV9 and TRBJ2-1; D gene uncertain. The germline V and J ends were trimmed by 4 bases and 4 bases, with 12 bases remaining between them. The CDR3 contains 14 residues. CDR1 is SGDLS, CDR2 YYNGEE, per germline. CDR3 in DNA: TGTGCCAGCAGCACGACTGGCAAATACAATGAGCAGTTCTTC. Translation gives CASSTTGKYNEQFF. Looking up the rest from reference TRBV9 and TRBJ2-1 gives the full variable domain: DSGVTQTPKHLITATGQRVTLRCSPRSGDLSVYWYQQSLDQGLQFLIQYYNGEERAKGNILERFSAQQFPDLHSELNLSSLELGDSALYFCASSTTGKYNEQFFGPGTRLTVL.

This chain connects TRBV25-1 to TRBJ2-5, with a possible D match to TRBD2 (6 bases). Germline V gene sequence: CDR1 MGHDK, CDR2 SYGVNS. The germline V and J ends were trimmed by 0 bases and 7 bases, with 15 bases remaining between them. The CDR3 has 15 amino acids. The CDR3 bases are TGTGCCAGCAGTGAATACGGGGGACCCTACGGGACCCAGTACTTC. Translated: CASSEYGGPYGTQYF.

The V gene is TRBV5-4, the J gene TRBJ2-7, with TRBD2 as a possible D gene (7 bases). Germline V lookup: CDR1 SGHNT, CDR2 YYREEE (reference sequence). The CDR3 spans 15 residues. With 0 bases removed from V and 5 bases from J, the gap between germline ends came to 15 bases. The CDR3 here is CASSLGPGGQNEQYF. The CDR3, as DNA: TGTGCCAGCAGCTTGGGTCCCGGGGGGCAAAACGAGCAGTACTTC.

The chain links TRBV5-1 to TRBJ2-3, with 8 bases that match TRBD1. The CDR3 has 15 amino acids. CDR1 and CDR2 from the germline V gene are SGHRS and YFSETQ. The V segment lost 4 bases and the J segment 0 bases; nucleotides outside the gene matches: 4. The CDR3 bases are TGCGCCAGCAGCCAGGGACAGGCTAGCACAGATACGCAGTATTTT. Its translation is CASSQGQASTDTQYF.

V usage is TRBV21-1 and J usage is TRBJ1-6; the table names TRBD1, a call not compared with the DNA. TRBV21-1 is assigned pseudogene status. CDR3 length equals 18 residues. The chain's CDR3 is CASSNGTGETRENSPLHF. The DNA of the CDR3 is TGTGCCAGCAGCAACGGGACAGGGGAAACGAGGGAGAATTCACCCCTCCACTTT.

The J gene is TRBJ2-1, the V gene TRBV2; 9 bases are a match to TRBD1. Looked up from germline, CDR1 is SNHLY and CDR2 is FYNNEI. CDR3 length: 14 amino acids. V was clipped by 8 bases and J by 7 bases; unmatched bases: 9. The CDR3, as DNA: TGTGCCAGCTGGGGACAGGGAAGAGCGAATGAGCAGTTCTTC. Amino acid sequence: CASWGQGRANEQFF.

The chain combines TRBV11-3 with TRBJ2-2; 11 nucleotides match TRBD1. J gave up 5 bases and V 5 bases, and 4 bases lay outside the gene matches. The CDR3 is 15 amino acids. Germline CDR1 is SGHNT and CDR2 is YENEEA. The CDR3 region is CASSPGQGGTGELFF. The CDR3 DNA follows: TGTGCCAGCAGCCCGGGACAGGGGGGTACCGGGGAGCTGTTTTTT.

The chain uses TRBV6-6 and TRBJ1-2, with D unclear. Trimming stripped 8 bases from V and 3 bases from J, with 10 bases between. Germline V CDR1 and CDR2: MNHNY, SVGAGI (reference sequence). This CDR3 region has 12 residues. This CDR3 is CASGGGYYGYTF. The CDR3 nucleotides read TGTGCCAGCGGTGGAGGGTACTATGGCTACACCTTC.

Here the CDR3 DNA reads TGTGCCAGCAGCCAGGAGAGACAGGGGTGGACTGAAGCTTTCTTT. It encodes CASSQERQGWTEAFF. This sequence joins TRBV4-2 and TRBJ1-1, with TRBD1 matching 8 bases. Germline CDR1 is LGHNA and CDR2 is YNFKEQ. CDR3 length: 15 amino acids. J lost 5 bases, V lost 3 bases, and 8 bases had no gene match.

V is TRBV10-3 and J is TRBJ1-5, with D maybe TRBD1 (6 bases). The ends were cut back, 5 bases at V and 4 bases at J, with 6 bases in the middle. CDR3 length: 12 residues. The germline V gene encodes CDR1 ENHRY and CDR2 SYGVKD. CDR3 DNA sequence: TGTGCCATCAGTAGGGGGAATCAGCCCCAGCATTTT. This encodes CAISRGNQPQHF.

The V gene is TRBV29-1, the J gene TRBJ2-1, with 9 bases matching TRBD1. Trimming at V came to 6 bases and at J to 1 base, leaving 10 bases not matched to a gene. CDR3 length equals 16 residues. The germline CDR1 and CDR2 sequences are SQVTM and ANQGSEA. The DNA of the CDR3 is TGCAGCGTGGGAGACAGGGGGTTTAGGTCCTACAATGAGCAGTTCTTC. Translated: CSVGDRGFRSYNEQFF.

The chain employs TRBV23-1 and TRBJ1-1; a possible D gene is TRBD1 (5 bases). TRBV23-1 is an open reading frame whose function is uncertain. The CDR3 runs to 15 residues. V lost 6 bases and J 1 base, leaving 15 bases between the germline ends. CDR3 in amino acids: CASRQAGQTNTEAFF. The CDR3 DNA sequence: TGCGCCAGCAGACAAGCGGGGCAGACGAACACTGAAGCTTTCTTT.

V usage is TRBV7-2 and J usage is TRBJ2-1; 12 nucleotides align to TRBD2. The CDR3 is 17 residues long. The V gene's germline CDR1 is SGHTA and CDR2 FQGNSA. With 2 bases clipped from V and 8 bases from J, the junction kept 10 bases outside the gene matches. The CDR3 DNA sequence: TGTGCCAGCAGCTTAAAGACTAGCGGGGGATTTCTCTATGAGCAGTTCTTC. It yields the protein CASSLKTSGGFLYEQFF.

The V and J genes are TRBV6-5 and TRBJ2-1; maybe TRBD2 (5 bases). The CDR3 sequence is 14 residues long. Trimming left V 7 bases short and J 10 bases short, with 20 bases between. CDR1 MNHEY and CDR2 SVGAGI come from the germline V gene. DNA for the CDR3: TGTGCCAGCACCTGGACTCCCTCCTCGGGGGAGCAGTTCTTC. Protein product: CASTWTPSSGEQFF.

The chain combines TRBV28 with TRBJ2-7; 11 nucleotides match TRBD2. CDR1 is MDHEN, CDR2 SYDVKM, per germline. The CDR3 has 14 amino acids. With V trimmed by 1 base and J by 11 bases, 7 bases remained unmatched. The CDR3, as DNA: TGTGCCAGCAGTTTATTGGCTAGCGGGGGGTTCGAGTACTTC. It encodes CASSLLASGGFEYF.